This record covers a single TCR beta chain. Its specificity is unknown. Unique molecular identifiers featured in each of the TCR beta cDNA libraries. TCRdb processed the PCR reads anew with MiXCR; each CDR3 protein has one entry. The sample carries about 260,000 distinct CDR3 sequences, about 40% recorded once. The sample originates from a study of post-analysis software for immune sequencing data. Overall study results and limits: Multiple sclerosis patients had significantly lower normalized Chao1 diversity than controls. Elevated frequency relative to controls characterized several TRBV segments in patients, TRBV5-6, TRBV5-1 and TRBV20-1 among them.

V lost 2 bases, J lost 0 bases, and 12 bases lay in between. Looked up from germline, CDR1 is SGHDT and CDR2 is YYEEEE. This CDR3 is 16 amino acids long. The sequence was collected from a girl under 18 with multiple sclerosis. The V and J genes are TRBV5-6 and TRBJ1-5; D uncertain. Sequenced: blood. This CDR3 is CASSFAEQYSNQPQHF. The CDR3 coding sequence is TGTGCCAGCAGCTTCGCAGAACAATATAGCAATCAGCCCCAGCATTTT.